The 7 T cell receptor beta chains below come from one sample, sequenced in a study of cytomegalovirus exposure and HLA in healthy donors. Primers: 60 Vbeta forward and 13 Jbeta reverse. Repertoires were generated with immunoSEQ multiplex PCR, while TCRdb's copy carries only in-frame clones and drops some. The sample shows some 150,000 clones, 65% to 90% of them seen only once. The sample consisted of PBMCs. These receptors all stem from a female donor in good health and CMV-seronegative.

This sequence joins TRBV4-1 and TRBJ2-7; 11 bases agree with TRBD2. This CDR3 region has 15 residues. With V trimmed by 4 bases and J by 2 bases, 4 bases remained unmatched. CDR1 is MGHRA and CDR2 is YSYEKL in the germline V gene. The DNA of the CDR3 is TGCGCCAGCAGCCTTGGGACTAGCGGAACCTACGAGCAGTACTTC. As protein: CASSLGTSGTYEQYF.

The chain uses TRBV6-1 and TRBJ2-5; D is possibly TRBD1 (5 bases). CDR1 is MNHNS, CDR2 SASEGT, per germline. The ends were cut back, 5 bases at V and 5 bases at J, with 9 bases in the middle. The CDR3 runs to 12 residues. This chain's CDR3 is CASSQGSETQYF. CDR3 coding DNA: TGTGCCAGCAGTCAGGGATCGGAGACCCAGTACTTC.

In DNA, the CDR3 is TGTGCCAGCAGTGACTCGCAGGGGTTAAGAGTCGATGAGCAGTTCTTC. Translated, it gives CASSDSQGLRVDEQFF. V is TRBV6-4 and J is TRBJ2-1; maybe TRBD1 (6 bases). Between the trimmed V and J ends, which lost 0 bases and 8 bases, there was a span of 17 bases. CDR3 length equals 16 residues. CDR1 and CDR2 from the germline V gene are MRHNA and SNTAGT.

The rearrangement joins TRBV19 to TRBJ1-3, with D perhaps matching TRBD1 (5 bases). Trimming removed 6 bases from V and 0 bases from J, with 6 bases in between. Germline CDR1 and CDR2: LNHDA and SQIVND (reference sequence). CDR3 length: 13 amino acids. CDR3 bases: TGTGCCAGTAGCACAGGCTCTGGAAACACCATATATTTT. Translation: CASSTGSGNTIYF.

The rearrangement links TRBV18 to TRBJ2-7; tentatively, D is TRBD1 (6 bases). The CDR3 extends over 13 amino acids. Trimming pared 5 bases from V and 2 bases from J, leaving 10 bases between. The germline CDR1 and CDR2 sequences are KGHSH and LQKENI. The chain's CDR3 is CASSSRGPYEQYF. The CDR3 bases are TGTGCCAGCTCATCCAGGGGTCCCTACGAGCAGTACTTC. Supplemented by reference TRBV18 and TRBJ2-7, the full variable domain reads NAGVMQNPRHLVRRRGQEARLRCSPMKGHSHVYWYRQLPEEGLKFMVYLQKENIIDESGMPKERFSAEFPKEGPSILRIQQVVRGDSAAYFCASSSRGPYEQYFGPGTRLTVT.

This clone appeared a few times. The rearrangement joins TRBV5-6 to TRBJ2-7; tentatively, D is TRBD1 (5 bases). Trimming cost V 0 bases and J 1 base, with 17 bases left between them. The CDR3 is made up of 17 amino acids. Per germline, CDR1 SGHDT and CDR2 YYEEEE. The CDR3 region has the DNA TGTGCCAGCAGCTTGGCCGCTACAGGTCTACCGTCCTACGAGCAGTACTTC. Amino acid sequence: CASSLAATGLPSYEQYF.

This clone was observed once. The chain uses TRBV27 and TRBJ2-1, with D possibly matching TRBD2 (5 bases). V gave up 5 bases and J gave up 3 bases, with 11 bases separating them. This CDR3 region has 14 residues. Germline loops: CDR1 MNHEY, CDR2 SMNVEV (reference sequence). CDR3 sequence: CASSRLAIYNEQFF. CDR3 in DNA: TGTGCCAGCAGTCGTCTAGCAATCTACAATGAGCAGTTCTTC.